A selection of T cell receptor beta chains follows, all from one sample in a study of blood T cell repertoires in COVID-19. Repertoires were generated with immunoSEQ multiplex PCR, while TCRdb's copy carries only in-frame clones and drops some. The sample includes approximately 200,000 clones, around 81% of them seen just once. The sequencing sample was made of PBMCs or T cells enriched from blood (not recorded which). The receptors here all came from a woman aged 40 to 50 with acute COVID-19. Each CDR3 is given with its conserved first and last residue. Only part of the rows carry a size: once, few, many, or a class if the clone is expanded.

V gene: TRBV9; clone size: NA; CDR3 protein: CASSVAGGAGEKLFF
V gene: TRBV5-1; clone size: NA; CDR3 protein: CASSPNTGTDNTEAFF
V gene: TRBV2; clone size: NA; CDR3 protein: CASRGVPETQYF
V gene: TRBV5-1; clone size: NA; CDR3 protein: CASSPTGGEVYEQYF
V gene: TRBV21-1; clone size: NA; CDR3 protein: CASSSNVTSRWETQYF
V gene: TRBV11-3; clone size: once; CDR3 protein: CASSLAGREQYF
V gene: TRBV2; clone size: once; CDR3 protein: CASSGRRGRESTDTQYF
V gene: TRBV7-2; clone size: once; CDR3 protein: CASSLVVLSGEQYF
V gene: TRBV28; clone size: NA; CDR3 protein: CASSGGFISGANVLTF
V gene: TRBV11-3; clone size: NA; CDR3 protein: CASSSSGQGAYEQYF
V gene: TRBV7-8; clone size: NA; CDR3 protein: CASSLLQGTNTGELFF
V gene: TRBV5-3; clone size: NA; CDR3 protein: CARSLVAQREHHEQYF
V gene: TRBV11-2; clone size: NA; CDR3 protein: CASSRGESYEQYF
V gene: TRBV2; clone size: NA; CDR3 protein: CASSPWLRGVQETQYF
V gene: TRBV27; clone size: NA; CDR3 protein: CASMKGGEAFF
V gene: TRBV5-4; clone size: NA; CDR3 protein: CASSLGRGGYEQYF
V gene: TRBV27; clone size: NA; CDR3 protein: CASSLRTGGYQPQHF
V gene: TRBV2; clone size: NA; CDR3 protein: CASSERGGLTGSPLHF
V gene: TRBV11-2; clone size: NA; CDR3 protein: CASSLDHVSSYNEQFF
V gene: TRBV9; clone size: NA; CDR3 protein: CASSVVDSVNTEAFF
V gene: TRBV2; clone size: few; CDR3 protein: CASSSTGTRQETQYF
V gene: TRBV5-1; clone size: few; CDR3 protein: CASSFRDRGYKAFF
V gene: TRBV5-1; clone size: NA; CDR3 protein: CASSLMGTGKETQYF
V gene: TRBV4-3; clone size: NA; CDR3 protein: CASSQDWGQHYGYTF
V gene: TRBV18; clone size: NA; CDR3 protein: CASSPERQGAHQPQHF
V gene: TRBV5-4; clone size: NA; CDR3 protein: CASRKPGQGLSEQFF
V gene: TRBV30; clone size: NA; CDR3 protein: CAWGTGYGYTF
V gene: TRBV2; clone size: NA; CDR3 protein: CASRKAGAGNQPQHF
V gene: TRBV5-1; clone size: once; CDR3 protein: CASIPGRGSKNYGYTF
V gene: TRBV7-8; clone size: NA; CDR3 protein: CASSLTSGRNEQFF
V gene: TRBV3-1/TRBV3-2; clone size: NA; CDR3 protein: CASSSKGVRDF
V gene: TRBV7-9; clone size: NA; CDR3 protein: CASSVQRDSLRGTEAFF
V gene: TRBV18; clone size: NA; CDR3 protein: CASSPEGNNNSPLHF
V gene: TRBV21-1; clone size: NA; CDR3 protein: CASSNYGWDRGNTGELFF
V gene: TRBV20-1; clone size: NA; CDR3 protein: CSASPARSSSYNEQFF
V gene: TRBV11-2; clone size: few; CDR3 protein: CASSLEGGAGKTQYF
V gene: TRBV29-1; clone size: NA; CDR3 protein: CSVGGRGSAGELFF
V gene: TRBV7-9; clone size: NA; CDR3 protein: CASSLSFRGEQFF
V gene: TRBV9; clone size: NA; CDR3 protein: CASSGGQGPGELFF
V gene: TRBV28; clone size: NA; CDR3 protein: CASSTGTTNEKLFF
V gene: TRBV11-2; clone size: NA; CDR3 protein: CASSSGIDTEAFF
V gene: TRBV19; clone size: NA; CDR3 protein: CASSIDKDRGQETQYF
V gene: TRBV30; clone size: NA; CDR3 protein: CAWTVGLVDRRYNSPLHF
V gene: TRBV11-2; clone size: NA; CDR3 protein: CASSSVGQGFNEQYF
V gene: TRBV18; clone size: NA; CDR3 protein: CASSPQTRSRETQYF
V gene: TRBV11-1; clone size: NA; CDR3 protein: CASSLQAGGPEQYF
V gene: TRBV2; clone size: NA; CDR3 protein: CASRLGGSYEQYF
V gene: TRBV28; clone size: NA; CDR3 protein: CASSFPGVSNQPQHF
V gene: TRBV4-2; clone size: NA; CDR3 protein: CASSQGIQGSGNTIYF
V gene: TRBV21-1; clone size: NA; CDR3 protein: CASSKELLQGTSGRYQETQYF
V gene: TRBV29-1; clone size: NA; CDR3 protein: CSVEDATGPDTQYF
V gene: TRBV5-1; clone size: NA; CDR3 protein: CASSSGTGEAFF
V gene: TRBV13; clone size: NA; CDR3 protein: CASSIRQDNTEAFF
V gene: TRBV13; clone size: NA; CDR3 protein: CASSSRGSGRRDTGELFF
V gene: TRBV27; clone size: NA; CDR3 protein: CASSLKGDLQPQHF